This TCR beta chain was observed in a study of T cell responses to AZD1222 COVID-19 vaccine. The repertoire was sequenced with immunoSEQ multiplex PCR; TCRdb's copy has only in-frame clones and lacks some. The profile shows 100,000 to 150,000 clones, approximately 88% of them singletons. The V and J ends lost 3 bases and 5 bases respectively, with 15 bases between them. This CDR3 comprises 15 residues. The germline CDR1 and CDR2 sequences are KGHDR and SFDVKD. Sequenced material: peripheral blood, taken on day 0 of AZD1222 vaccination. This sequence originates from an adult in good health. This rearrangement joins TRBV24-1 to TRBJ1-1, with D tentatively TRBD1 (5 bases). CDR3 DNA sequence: TGTGCCACCAGTGATCCCCGCCAGGGTGGAACTGAAGCTTTCTTT. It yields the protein CATSDPRQGGTEAFF.